The 27 T cell receptor beta chains below come from one sample, sequenced in a study of shared clonotypes between healthy human individuals. The protocol was immunoSEQ multiplex PCR, while the TCRdb copy is restricted to in-frame clones and leaves out a portion. The repertoire has roughly 1,500,000 clones, approximately 98.5% of them found once; the top ten carry over 0.3%. The sample consisted of naive CD4+ T cells sorted from blood. Subset defined: CD45RA+ positively selected. The receptors originated from a young man in good health.

This chain uses TRBV30 with TRBJ2-7, with 9 bases that match TRBD1. The germline V gene encodes CDR1 GTSNPN and CDR2 SVGIG (reference sequence). V was pared by 5 bases and J by 7 bases, with 6 bases of the junction left unmatched. This CDR3 has 12 residues. The CDR3, as DNA: TGTGCCTGGGGGACAGGGTGGAAAGAGCAGTACTTC. Translation: CAWGTGWKEQYF.

The rearrangement uses TRBV7-9 and TRBJ2-7; D is possibly TRBD1 (5 bases). Germline loops: CDR1 SEHNR, CDR2 FQNEAQ (reference sequence). The CDR3 has 15 amino acids. Trimming took 7 bases from V and 0 from J, leaving 16 bases between them. The CDR3 sequence: CASTTRQKSSYEQYF. For the CDR3, the DNA is TGTGCCAGCACCACCCGACAGAAAAGCTCCTACGAGCAGTACTTC.

V usage is TRBV9 and J usage is TRBJ2-2; perhaps TRBD1 as D (6 bases). The germline V gene encodes CDR1 SGDLS and CDR2 YYNGEE. The CDR3 is made up of 16 amino acids. Trimming shortened V by 0 bases and J by 7 bases, and 16 bases separated the two germline ends. The CDR3 nucleotides are TGTGCCAGCAGCGTAGAGGTGGGGGCGCGAGTCGGGGAGCTGTTTTTT. Its protein product is CASSVEVGARVGELFF.

The chain uses TRBV5-4 and TRBJ2-7, with TRBD2 matching over 12 bases. Losses at the gene ends were 4 bases for V and 4 bases for J; bases not matched to a gene: 6. The CDR3 has 15 amino acids. The germline V gene encodes CDR1 SGHNT and CDR2 YYREEE (reference sequence). CDR3 in amino acids: CASSHPSGRGYEQYF. The CDR3 nucleotides read TGTGCCAGCAGCCATCCTAGCGGGAGGGGGTACGAGCAGTACTTC.

This chain joins TRBV30 and TRBJ2-7, with 8 positions matching TRBD2. The CDR3 covers 13 residues. Germline lookup yields CDR1 GTSNPN and CDR2 SVGIG (reference sequence). J was trimmed by 5 bases and V by 3 bases; bases with no gene match: 6. The CDR3 nucleotides read TGTGCCTGGAGGGGGACTAGGAACAACGAGCAGTACTTC. Residues: CAWRGTRNNEQYF.

The V call is TRBV6-5, the J call TRBJ2-3, with unresolved D. Germline CDR1 reads MNHEY; CDR2 reads SVGAGI. The CDR3 consists of 15 residues. V gave up 0 bases and J gave up 2 bases, with 9 bases separating them. The CDR3 spells CASSYSSQITDTQYF. The CDR3 DNA is TGTGCCAGCAGTTACTCGAGTCAGATCACAGATACGCAGTATTTT.

The chain recombines TRBV5-5 with TRBJ2-1; D is unclear. This CDR3 has 12 amino acids. The ends were cut back, 1 base at V and 5 bases at J, with 4 bases in the middle. Germline V gene data show CDR1 as SGHKS and CDR2 as YYEKEE (reference sequence). Here the CDR3 DNA reads TGTGCCAGCAGCTTGTATAACAATGAGCAGTTCTTC. Its translation: CASSLYNNEQFF.

This rearrangement joins TRBV5-5 to TRBJ1-5; D gene uncertain. V lost 4 bases to trimming and J lost 4 bases, with 24 bases between them. The CDR3 is 18 residues long. The germline CDR1 and CDR2 sequences are SGHKS and YYEKEE (reference sequence). The DNA of the CDR3 is TGTGCCAGCAGCGTACGAGAGGTAGGGTTTGGTATGAATCAGCCCCAGCATTTT. This translates into CASSVREVGFGMNQPQHF.

The rearrangement links TRBV5-1 to TRBJ2-1; no reliable D call. Trimming pared 6 bases from V and 0 bases from J, leaving 7 bases between. The CDR3 covers 13 residues. Germline V CDR1 and CDR2: SGHRS, YFSETQ. The CDR3 loop is CASKQSSYNEQFF. The CDR3 DNA is TGCGCCAGCAAGCAAAGCTCCTACAATGAGCAGTTCTTC.

The chain uses TRBV5-1 and TRBJ1-5; TRBD1 aligns across 7 bases. Germline V gives CDR1 SGHRS, CDR2 YFSETQ. This CDR3 has 14 amino acids. Germline trimming cut 5 bases from V and 1 base from J; bases unmatched to any gene: 3. The CDR3 loop reads CASSQTGSNQPQHF. The CDR3 DNA follows: TGCGCCAGCAGTCAGACAGGGAGCAATCAGCCCCAGCATTTT.

This clone was picked up one time. The rearrangement uses TRBV29-1 and TRBJ2-1, with D perhaps matching TRBD2 (5 bases). Trimming removed 6 bases at V and 5 bases at J, with 23 bases between. This CDR3 is built from 16 residues. The germline V gene encodes CDR1 SQVTM and CDR2 ANQGSEA. The CDR3 loop is CSVPGYWVLNNNEQFF. The CDR3 region has the DNA TGCAGCGTCCCGGGATATTGGGTACTAAATAACAATGAGCAGTTCTTC.

The rearrangement links TRBV4-3 to TRBJ2-2, with D uncertain. Germline assignment: CDR1 LGHNA and CDR2 YSLEER. V was shortened by 1 base and J by 4 bases, with 4 bases between the two germline ends. The CDR3 extends over 13 amino acids. The DNA for the CDR3 is TGCGCCAGCAGCCAAGGCCGCACCGGGGAGCTGTTTTTT. Residues: CASSQGRTGELFF.

The chain has TRBV18 and TRBJ2-7; D is undetermined. This CDR3 has 14 residues. V lost 0 bases, J lost 5 bases, and 11 bases lay in between. Germline values: CDR1 KGHSH, CDR2 LQKENI. The CDR3 sequence: CASSPPNKLDEQYF. DNA of the CDR3: TGTGCCAGCTCACCACCCAACAAACTGGACGAGCAGTACTTC.

The rearrangement links TRBV30 to TRBJ2-5; 7 bases fit TRBD1. V was clipped by 4 bases and J by 7 bases; unmatched bases: 15. The germline gives CDR1 GTSNPN, CDR2 SVGIG (reference sequence). The CDR3 covers 15 residues. The CDR3 spells CAWTGRERGPVTQYF. CDR3 nucleotide sequence: TGTGCCTGGACGGGCCGCGAAAGGGGGCCGGTGACCCAGTACTTC.

This clone was detected only once. The gene calls are TRBV18 and TRBJ2-1; maybe TRBD2 (5 bases). V lost 2 bases and J 2 bases, leaving 10 bases between the germline ends. CDR1 KGHSH and CDR2 LQKENI come from the germline V gene. The CDR3 length is 15 residues. CDR3 DNA: TGTGCCAGCTCACCAAAAGAGGGCGCCTACAATGAGCAGTTCTTC. It translates to CASSPKEGAYNEQFF.

Only a few counts were recorded for this clone. V is TRBV29-1 and J is TRBJ1-2; 7 bases are a match to TRBD1. The V segment lost 3 bases and the J segment 4 bases; nucleotides outside the gene matches: 5. The germline CDR1 and CDR2 sequences are SQVTM and ANQGSEA. The CDR3 extends over 13 amino acids. DNA of the CDR3: TGCAGCGTTGACCCAACAGGGGTCTATGGCTACACCTTC. It codes for CSVDPTGVYGYTF.

With respect to this clone: The identical CDR3 is also encoded by other nucleotide sequences in the sample. V is TRBV5-1 and J is TRBJ1-2, with D possibly being TRBD1 (6 bases). The CDR3 is 15 residues long. Trimming left V 0 bases short and J 2 bases short, with 11 bases between. Looked up from germline, CDR1 is SGHRS and CDR2 is YFSETQ. The chain's CDR3 is CASSLAGGQNYGYTF. The CDR3 DNA sequence: TGCGCCAGCAGCTTGGCCGGAGGACAGAACTATGGCTACACCTTC.

This sequence joins TRBV29-1 and TRBJ2-7, with TRBD1 as a possible D gene (6 bases). CDR1 is SQVTM and CDR2 is ANQGSEA in the germline V gene. This CDR3 contains 14 residues. Trimming left V 6 bases short and J 0 bases short, with 15 bases between. CDR3 region: CSVADRRGSYEQYF. The CDR3 DNA sequence: TGCAGCGTCGCAGACAGGCGTGGCTCCTACGAGCAGTACTTC.

DNA of the CDR3: TGTGCCATCAGTTTGGATAGCGGAACCCCCTACGAGCAGTACTTC. Translation gives CAISLDSGTPYEQYF. This sequence joins TRBV10-3 and TRBJ2-7; tentatively, D is TRBD2 (6 bases). CDR3 length equals 15 residues. Trimming pared 5 bases from V and 2 bases from J, leaving 16 bases between. Germline V gene data show CDR1 as ENHRY and CDR2 as SYGVKD.

The chain uses TRBV2 and TRBJ1-4; D is undetermined. V was shortened by 0 bases and J by 7 bases, with 6 bases between the two germline ends. CDR1 SNHLY and CDR2 FYNNEI come from the germline V gene. This CDR3 contains 13 residues. CDR3 loop: CASSEARAEKLFF. As DNA, the CDR3 is TGTGCCAGCAGTGAAGCTAGGGCTGAAAAACTGTTTTTT. The full variable domain, with the rest looked up from reference TRBV2 and TRBJ1-4, is EPEVTQTPSHQVTQMGQEVILRCVPISNHLYFYWYRQILGQKVEFLVSFYNNEISEKSEIFDDQFSVERPDGSNFTLKIRSTKLEDSAMYFCASSEARAEKLFFGSGTQLSVL.

This clone has a single count. This sequence joins TRBV19 and TRBJ2-7; TRBD1 is a possible D gene (5 bases). CDR1 and CDR2 (germline): LNHDA, SQIVND (reference sequence). Trimming cost V 5 bases and J 0 bases, with 11 bases left between them. This CDR3 spans 14 amino acids. DNA of the CDR3: TGTGCCAGTAGTTTTAACAGGAACTCCTACGAGCAGTACTTC. It translates to CASSFNRNSYEQYF.

The V and J genes are TRBV9 and TRBJ2-3; D is unresolved. Looked up from germline, CDR1 is SGDLS and CDR2 is YYNGEE. The CDR3 is 17 residues long. V was clipped by 0 bases and J by 5 bases, with 19 bases between them. This CDR3 is CASSVGARIWAGDTQYF. CDR3 nucleotide sequence: TGTGCCAGCAGCGTAGGTGCTCGGATATGGGCCGGAGATACGCAGTATTTT.

This chain links TRBV10-3 with TRBJ1-1, with 11 bases that match TRBD1. The CDR3 is 14 residues long. The germline V gene encodes CDR1 ENHRY and CDR2 SYGVKD. Unmatched junction bases numbered 2, after V lost 4 bases and J lost 4 bases. The CDR3 here is CAISVGTGGTEAFF. CDR3 nucleotides: TGTGCCATCAGTGTAGGGACAGGGGGCACTGAAGCTTTCTTT.

The chain links TRBV25-1 to TRBJ2-7; 11 nucleotides align to TRBD2. CDR1 and CDR2 from the germline V gene are MGHDK and SYGVNS. The CDR3 length is 15 residues. J was trimmed by 1 base and V by 6 bases; bases with no gene match: 5. In nucleotides, the CDR3 is TGTGCCAGCAGGACAAGACTAGCGGGATCCTACGAGCAGTACTTC. Translated: CASRTRLAGSYEQYF.

V and J are TRBV9 and TRBJ1-2; D gene uncertain. Germline CDR1 SGDLS, CDR2 YYNGEE. This CDR3 is 12 amino acids long. The V and J ends lost 4 bases and 6 bases respectively, with 10 bases between them. The CDR3 loop is CASSPGRDGYTF. As DNA, the CDR3 is TGTGCCAGCAGCCCCGGCCGAGATGGCTACACCTTC.

The chain carries TRBV6-6 and TRBJ2-3; TRBD1 aligns across 10 bases. V was clipped by 4 bases and J by 4 bases; unmatched bases: 5. Germline loops: CDR1 MNHNY, CDR2 SVGAGI (reference sequence). There are 15 residues in the CDR3. DNA for the CDR3: TGTGCCAGCAGTTCGGGACAGGGGTTGGCAGATACGCAGTATTTT. Its translation is CASSSGQGLADTQYF.

This clone has just a few counts. The rearrangement uses TRBV19 and TRBJ2-1; 7 nucleotides line up with TRBD2. The CDR3 is made up of 13 amino acids. Germline V lookup: CDR1 LNHDA, CDR2 SQIVND (reference sequence). With V trimmed by 4 bases and J by 10 bases, 7 bases remained unmatched. CDR3 DNA sequence: TGTGCCAGTAGTACGGACCCGGGGGGAGAGCAGTTCTTC. Amino acids: CASSTDPGGEQFF.